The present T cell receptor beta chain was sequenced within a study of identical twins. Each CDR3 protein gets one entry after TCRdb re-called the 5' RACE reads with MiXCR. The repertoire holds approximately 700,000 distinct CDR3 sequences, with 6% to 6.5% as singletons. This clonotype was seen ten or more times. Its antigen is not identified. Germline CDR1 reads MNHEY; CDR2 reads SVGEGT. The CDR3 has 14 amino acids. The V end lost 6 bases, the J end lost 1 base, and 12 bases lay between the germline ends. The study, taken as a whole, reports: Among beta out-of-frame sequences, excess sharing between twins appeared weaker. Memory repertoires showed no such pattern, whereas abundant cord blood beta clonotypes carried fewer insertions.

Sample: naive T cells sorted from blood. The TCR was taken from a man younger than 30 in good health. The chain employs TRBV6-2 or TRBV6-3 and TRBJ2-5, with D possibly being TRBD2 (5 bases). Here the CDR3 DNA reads TGTGCCAGCAGCCTAGTGGGAGTCCAAGAGACCCAGTACTTC. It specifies CASSLVGVQETQYF.